The T cell receptor beta chain described here comes from a study of T cells in localized non-small cell lung cancer. Whole-study findings and limits: Adjacent lung had a median approximately 57 of the 100 largest tumor clones.

Note on this clone: Its antigen remains unknown.

The CDR3 contains 14 residues. The V gene end was trimmed by 3 bases and the J gene end by 5 bases; junction bases not matched to a gene: 2. Per germline, CDR1 KGHSH and CDR2 LQKENI. TCRdb's table, derived via immunoSEQ multiplex PCR, lists solely in-frame clones and lacks some. In the table there are 3,500 to 4,000 clones, about 31% of which are singletons. J is TRBJ1-5 and V is TRBV18, with TRBD1 identical over 9 bases. Sequencing used lung tumor tissue, obtained before any cancer treatment. This receptor was taken from a male donor at least 60 years old with stage III lung adenocarcinoma. DNA for the CDR3: TGTGCCAGCTCACCGGACAGGGGCTATCAGCCCCAGCATTTT. Its translation: CASSPDRGYQPQHF.